The present T cell receptor beta chain was sequenced within a study of blood T cells in healthy people across ages. Findings and limits, study-wide: Naive T cell percentage strongly correlated with TCR beta diversity.

It was with a sample-barcoded 5' primer and a J-beta primer mix that a second PCR of roughly 7 to 12 cycles was run. The template-switch adaptor was a 5' adaptor with 12 random nucleotides. It tagged each cDNA molecule. Each CDR3 protein is one row after TCRdb ran MiXCR on the 5' RACE reads. The sample carries hundreds of thousands of distinct CDR3 sequences, about 28% recorded once. Russia was home to the donors, healthy Caucasian individuals aged roughly 6 to 95. Each donor had 7.5 to 10 milliliters of peripheral blood drawn. Trimming pared 5 bases from V and 3 bases from J, leaving 13 bases between. The CDR3 loop spans 14 amino acids. Germline V gene sequence: CDR1 MNHEY, CDR2 SVGAGI. This clonotype has a count of ten or more. No antigen is known for it.

Source material: blood. The rearrangement links TRBV6-5 to TRBJ2-5; D is perhaps TRBD2 (6 bases). The source of this sequence is a woman of 80 years or more in good health. Written as DNA, the CDR3 is TGTGCCAGCAGTCCGGGACTGCTCAAAGAGACCCAGTACTTC. This encodes CASSPGLLKETQYF.